The present TCR beta chain was sequenced within a study of control samples from healthy donors and cancer patients. The CDR3 contains 16 residues. With V trimmed by 3 bases and J by 4 bases, 10 bases remained unmatched. Germline lookup yields CDR1 KGHDR and CDR2 SFDVKD. Produced via immunoSEQ multiplex PCR; TCRdb's table is partial and in-frame only. The sample consists of around 170,000 clones, around nine tenths of them appearing once. This chain connects TRBV24-1 to TRBJ2-5, with TRBD1 matching over 7 bases. The receptor comes from a woman aged 25 to 39 in good health. Sequencing was done on a sample of blood. The CDR3 here is CATSDGPQGRRETQYF. The CDR3 region has the DNA TGTGCCACCAGTGATGGTCCACAGGGGCGTAGAGAGACCCAGTACTTC.